This TCR beta chain originates from a study of T cells in Graves' hyperthyroidism and ophthalmopathy. Broader study findings: With a median lead of about six months before onset, the model predicted ophthalmopathy. From stable hyperthyroidism, ophthalmopathy was set apart by a 13 V-J model. Blood also contained most expanded thyroid clonotypes above 0.001.

With regard to this clonotype: Antigen unknown.

Graves' hyperthyroidism without ophthalmopathy progression within 18 months was termed stable. RNA transcripts were the template for amplifying TCR beta CDR3 regions. The TCR CDR3 was amplified in a first-round RT-PCR using the HTBI primer set. TCRdb re-called the multiplex PCR reads with MiXCR, one entry per CDR3 protein. The table records about 400,000 distinct CDR3 sequences, approximately 25% of them present only once. This CDR3 has 17 residues. Germline V lookup: CDR1 PRHDT, CDR2 FYEKMQ (reference sequence). With 4 bases clipped from V and 0 bases from J, the junction kept 8 bases outside the gene matches.

The sequence was obtained from a man in his fifties with Graves' hyperthyroidism. V and J are TRBV13 and TRBJ2-3, with TRBD2 matching over 9 bases. Specimen: blood. The CDR3 spells CASSSNLAGPSTDTQYF. As DNA, the CDR3 is TGTGCCAGCAGCTCAAATCTAGCGGGACCTAGCACAGATACGCAGTATTTT.